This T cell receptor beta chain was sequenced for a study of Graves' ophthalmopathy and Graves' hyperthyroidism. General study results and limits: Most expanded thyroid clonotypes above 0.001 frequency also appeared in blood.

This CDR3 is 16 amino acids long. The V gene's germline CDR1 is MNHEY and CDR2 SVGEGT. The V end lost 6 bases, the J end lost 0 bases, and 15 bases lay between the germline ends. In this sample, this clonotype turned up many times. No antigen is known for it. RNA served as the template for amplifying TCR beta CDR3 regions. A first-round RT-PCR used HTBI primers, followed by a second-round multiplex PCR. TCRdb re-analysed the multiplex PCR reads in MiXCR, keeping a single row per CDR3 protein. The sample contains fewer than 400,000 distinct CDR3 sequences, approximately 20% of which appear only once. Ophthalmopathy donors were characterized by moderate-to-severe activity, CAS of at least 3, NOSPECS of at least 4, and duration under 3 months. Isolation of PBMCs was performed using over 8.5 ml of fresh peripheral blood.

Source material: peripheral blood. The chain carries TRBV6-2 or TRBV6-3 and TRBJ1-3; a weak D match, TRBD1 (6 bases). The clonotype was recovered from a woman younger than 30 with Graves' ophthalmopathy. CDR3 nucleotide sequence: TGTGCCAGCAGAGACCCTACGACAGGCTCTGGAAACACCATATATTTT. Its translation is CASRDPTTGSGNTIYF.